Sequencing of this T cell receptor (beta chain) was carried out in a study of blood T cell repertoires in COVID-19. Study overall: Samples of COVID-19 (acute and convalescent) were obtained from the United States, Italy and Spain. In each case, the material was cDNA or gDNA derived from T cells, B-cell-depleted T cells, or PBMCs.

This clone appeared a few times. Looked up from germline, CDR1 is MNHNY and CDR2 is SVGAGI (reference sequence). Trimming stripped 2 bases from V and 4 bases from J, with 15 bases between. This CDR3 has 15 amino acids. Original processing notes: Reference gene primers were amplified, and this amplification served to estimate nucleated cell counts. Clones were read by immunoSEQ multiplex PCR, and TCRdb kept only the in-frame ones, dropping some. V, J and clone size derive from that table, while D and trimming were established from the DNA sequence. The sample lists 250,000 or so clones; over 70% were seen once.

The chain recombines TRBV6-6 with TRBJ2-7; D might be TRBD1 (5 bases). The sequence derives from a woman aged 40-49 years who had recovered from COVID-19. The sample was peripheral blood. The CDR3 reads CASSYPETDLYEQYF. CDR3 nucleotides: TGTGCCAGCAGTTACCCTGAGACAGATTTGTACGAGCAGTACTTC.